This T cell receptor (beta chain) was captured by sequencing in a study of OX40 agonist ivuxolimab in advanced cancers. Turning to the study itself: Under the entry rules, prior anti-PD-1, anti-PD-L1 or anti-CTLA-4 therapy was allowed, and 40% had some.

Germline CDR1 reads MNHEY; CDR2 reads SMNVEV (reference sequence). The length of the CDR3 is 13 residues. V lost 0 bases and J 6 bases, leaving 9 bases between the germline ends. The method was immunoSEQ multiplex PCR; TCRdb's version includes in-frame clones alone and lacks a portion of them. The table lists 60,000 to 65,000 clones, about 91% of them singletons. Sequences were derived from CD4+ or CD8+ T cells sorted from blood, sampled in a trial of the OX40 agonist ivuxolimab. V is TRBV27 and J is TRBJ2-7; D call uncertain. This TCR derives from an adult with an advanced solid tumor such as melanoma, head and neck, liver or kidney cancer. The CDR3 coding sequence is TGTGCCAGCAGTTTATCTGGTGTTCGCGAGCAGTACTTC. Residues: CASSLSGVREQYF.